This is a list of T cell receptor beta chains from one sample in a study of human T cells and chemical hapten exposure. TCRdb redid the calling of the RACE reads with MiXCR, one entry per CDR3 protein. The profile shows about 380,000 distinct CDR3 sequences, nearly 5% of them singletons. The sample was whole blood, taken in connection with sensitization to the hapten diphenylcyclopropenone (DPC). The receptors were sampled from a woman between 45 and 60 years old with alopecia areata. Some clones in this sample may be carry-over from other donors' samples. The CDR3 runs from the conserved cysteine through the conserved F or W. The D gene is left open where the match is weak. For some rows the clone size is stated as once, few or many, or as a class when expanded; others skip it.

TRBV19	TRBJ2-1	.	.	TGTGCCAGTAGTACAGGACAGCCCCCCTACAATGAGCAGTTCTTC	CASSTGQPPYNEQFF
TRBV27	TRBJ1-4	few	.	TGTGCCAGCAGTTTATCGGGGAAGGGGAGAGCTAATGAAAAACTGTTTTTT	CASSLSGKGRANEKLFF
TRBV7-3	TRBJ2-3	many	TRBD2	TGTGCCAGCAGCTTGGGACTAGTCGCAGATACGCAGTATTTT	CASSLGLVADTQYF
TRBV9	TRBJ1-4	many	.	TGTGCCAGCAGCCCCGATGGGAGGGGAGGTGAAAAACTGTTTTTT	CASSPDGRGGEKLFF
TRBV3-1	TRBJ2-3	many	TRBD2	TGTGCCAGCAGCCTTCGGACTAGCGGGAGAAGCACAGATACGCAGTATTTT	CASSLRTSGRSTDTQYF
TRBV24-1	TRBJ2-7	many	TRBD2	TGTGCCACCAGTGGTCCGGGACTAGCGGGAAACGAGCAGTACTTC	CATSGPGLAGNEQYF
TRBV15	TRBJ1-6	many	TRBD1	TGTGCCACCAGCCGCCGACAGGGATTTAGTAATTCACCCCTCCACTTT	CATSRRQGFSNSPLHF
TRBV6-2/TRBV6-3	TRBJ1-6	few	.	TGTGCCAGCAGTTACTATGGGGGATCTGATTCACCCCTCCACTTT	CASSYYGGSDSPLHF
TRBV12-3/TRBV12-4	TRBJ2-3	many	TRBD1	TGTGCCAGCAGCCACAGGGGGCAAAGCACAGATACGCAGTATTTT	CASSHRGQSTDTQYF
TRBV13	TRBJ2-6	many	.	TGTGCCAGCAGGCCCGGGAGCTCTGGGGCCAACGTCCTGACTTTC	CASRPGSSGANVLTF
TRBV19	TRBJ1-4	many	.	TGTGCCAGTATGTACCAGGGTGAAGAAAAACTGTTTTTT	CASMYQGEEKLFF
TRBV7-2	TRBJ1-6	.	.	TGTGCCAGCAGCTCGGGACAACCCATAAATTCACCCCTCCACTTT	CASSSGQPINSPLHF
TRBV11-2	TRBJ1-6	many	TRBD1	TGTGCCAGCAGCAGGGACAGATGCCACTTT	CASSRDRCHF
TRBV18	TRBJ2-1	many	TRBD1	TGTGCCAGCAGCCCAGGGGGCAATGAGCAGTTCTTC	CASSPGGNEQFF
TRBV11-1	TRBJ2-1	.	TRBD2	TGTGCCAGCAGCCGTCGACTAGCGGACAATGAGCAGTTCTTC	CASSRRLADNEQFF
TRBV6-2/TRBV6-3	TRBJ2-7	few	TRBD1	TGTGCCACCATGGGGAATGCTGACAGGGGGGACGAGCAGTACTTC	CATMGNADRGDEQYF
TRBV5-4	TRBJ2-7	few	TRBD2	TGTGCCAGCAGCCCCGGGACTAGCGGGTACTACGAGCAGTACTTC	CASSPGTSGYYEQYF
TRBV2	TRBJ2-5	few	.	TGTGCCAGCACCACAGGAGGGGGGGGACAAGAGACCCAGTACTTC	CASTTGGGGQETQYF
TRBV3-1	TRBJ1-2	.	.	TGTGCCAGCACCCCAGCGCCGGGGGCGATCTATGGCTACACCTTC	CASTPAPGAIYGYTF
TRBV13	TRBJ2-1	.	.	TGTGCCAGCAGCTTAAGACACAATGAGCAGTTCTTC	CASSLRHNEQFF
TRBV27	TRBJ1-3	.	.	TGTGCCAGCAGTCCCGACGGACGCAGCTCTGGAAACACCATATATTTT	CASSPDGRSSGNTIYF
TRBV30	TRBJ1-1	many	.	TGTGCCTGGAGTTCCCCAGAGACAGGGAACACTGAAGCTTTCTTT	CAWSSPETGNTEAFF
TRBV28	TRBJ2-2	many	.	TGTGCCAGCAGTTTATTAGGTCCCGGGGAGCTGTTTTTT	CASSLLGPGELFF
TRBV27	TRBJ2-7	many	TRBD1	TGTGCCAGATTATACAGGGGGCCCTCCTACGAGCAGTACTTC	CARLYRGPSYEQYF
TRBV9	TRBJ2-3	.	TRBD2	TGTGCCAGCAGCGTTTCGACTAGCGGGTACAGCACAGATACGCAGTATTTT	CASSVSTSGYSTDTQYF
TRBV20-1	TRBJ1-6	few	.	TGCAGTGCTAGAGATCCCCCAGGTTATAATTCACCCCTCCACTTT	CSARDPPGYNSPLHF
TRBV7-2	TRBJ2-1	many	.	TGTGCCAGCAGCTTAATCGCCAGGGCCCATGAGCAGTTCTTC	CASSLIARAHEQFF
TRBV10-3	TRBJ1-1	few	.	TGTGCCATCAGTGACAAACTGGGTAACACTGAAGCTTTCTTT	CAISDKLGNTEAFF
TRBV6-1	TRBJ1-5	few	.	TGTGCCAGCAGTGAACAGACGAGTTTGGGTCAGCCCCAGCATTTT	CASSEQTSLGQPQHF
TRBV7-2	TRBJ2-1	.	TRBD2	TGTGCCAGCAGCTTCCGACTAGCGGGGAGCTCCTACAATGAGCAGTTCTTC	CASSFRLAGSSYNEQFF
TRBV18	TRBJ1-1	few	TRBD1	TGTGCCAGCTCACCACCGATGGGACAGGGAACAGAAGCTTTCTTT	CASSPPMGQGTEAFF
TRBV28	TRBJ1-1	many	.	TGTGCCAGCAGCACATGGGCGTCGGCTTTCTTT	CASSTWASAFF
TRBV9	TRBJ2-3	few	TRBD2	TGTGCCAGCAGCGTAGCAACTAGCGGGAGGGATGCAGATACGCAGTATTTT	CASSVATSGRDADTQYF
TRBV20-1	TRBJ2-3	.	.	TGCAGTGCCAGATCGGGGCAGGGCTTCGGCACAGATACGCAGTATTTT	CSARSGQGFGTDTQYF
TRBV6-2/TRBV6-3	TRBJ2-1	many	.	TGTGCCAGCAGTTACCCGGGCCTCATCAATGAGCAGTTCTTC	CASSYPGLINEQFF
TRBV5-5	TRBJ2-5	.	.	TGTGCCAGCAGCTTGGTTTGGCCAGGGGTCCAAGAGACCCAGTACTTC	CASSLVWPGVQETQYF
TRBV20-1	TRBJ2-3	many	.	TGCAGTGCTAGTCCTAGTTCTAGCACAGATACGCAGTATTTT	CSASPSSSTDTQYF
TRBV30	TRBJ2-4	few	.	TGTGCCTGGAGTGTACCAGAGGTCGGCATTCAGTACTTC	CAWSVPEVGIQYF
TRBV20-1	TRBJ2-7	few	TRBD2	TGCAGTGCTCCCCTCGCGGGGGGGAGCTCCTACGAGCAGTACTTC	CSAPLAGGSSYEQYF
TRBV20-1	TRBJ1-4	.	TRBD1	TGCAGTGCTAGAGATGTGACAGGGGGCTTTAATGAAAAACTGTTTTTT	CSARDVTGGFNEKLFF
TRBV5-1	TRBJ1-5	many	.	TGCGCCAGCAGCTTGGACATCAATCAGCCCCAGCATTTT	CASSLDINQPQHF
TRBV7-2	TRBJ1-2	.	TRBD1	TGTGCCAGCAGCTTAGTTTCAGGGGGGAGCTATGGCTACACCTTC	CASSLVSGGSYGYTF